This T cell receptor beta chain was obtained from a study of vaccination effects on CD4 cells after COVID-19. Study-level background: Post-vaccine sampling occurred a median 72 days after the second dose.

V lost 0 bases, J lost 2 bases, and 6 bases stayed unmatched. Germline-derived CDR1 and CDR2 are SGHRS and YFSETQ. This CDR3 is 16 amino acids long. Pools of viral peptides were used by the ViraFEST assay to expand antigen-specific CD4+ T cells ahead of sequencing. After roughly 10 days in culture, the CD4+ T cells were isolated. Each participant was given two doses of one vaccine (BNT162b2 or mRNA-1273). Half-medium changes using IL-2 medium occurred on days 3 and 7. Sequencing used immunoSEQ multiplex PCR; TCRdb keeps in-frame clones, though not all of them. The repertoire holds about 80,000 clones, with around four fifths as singletons. On this clone: Its matching antigen is unknown. Other DNA sequences from this sample encode an identical CDR3 as well.

J is TRBJ2-5 and V is TRBV5-1, with 8 bases fitting TRBD2. This sequence was found in a human donor who received a COVID-19 vaccine. Specimen: CD4+ T cells from PBMCs cultured with HCoV-OC43 spike peptides, collected after COVID-19 vaccination. The subset was: HCoV-OC43 spike overlapping peptide pool stimulation. For the CDR3, the DNA is TGCGCCAGCAGCTTGGGGACGGGGGGGGCACAAGAGACCCAGTACTTC. Translating it yields CASSLGTGGAQETQYF. The whole variable domain, remainder taken from reference TRBV5-1 and TRBJ2-5, is KAGVTQTPRYLIKTRGQQVTLSCSPISGHRSVSWYQQTPGQGLQFLFEYFSETQRNKGNFPGRFSGRQFSNSRSEMNVSTLELGDSALYLCASSLGTGGAQETQYFGPGTRLLVL.